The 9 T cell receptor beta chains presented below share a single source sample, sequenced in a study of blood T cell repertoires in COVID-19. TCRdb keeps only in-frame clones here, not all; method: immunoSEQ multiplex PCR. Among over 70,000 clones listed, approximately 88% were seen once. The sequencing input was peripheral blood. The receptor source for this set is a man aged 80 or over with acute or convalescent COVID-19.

CDR3 nucleotides: TGTGCCAGCAGCTTAGACGGGGGGTTGGACACTGAAGCTTTCTTT. This sequence encodes CASSLDGGLDTEAFF. V gene TRBV11-2 combines with J gene TRBJ1-1, with TRBD1 as a possible D gene (5 bases). Trimming stripped 0 bases from V and 3 bases from J, with 11 bases between. From germline, CDR1 is SGHAT and CDR2 FQNNGV. This CDR3 has 15 amino acids.

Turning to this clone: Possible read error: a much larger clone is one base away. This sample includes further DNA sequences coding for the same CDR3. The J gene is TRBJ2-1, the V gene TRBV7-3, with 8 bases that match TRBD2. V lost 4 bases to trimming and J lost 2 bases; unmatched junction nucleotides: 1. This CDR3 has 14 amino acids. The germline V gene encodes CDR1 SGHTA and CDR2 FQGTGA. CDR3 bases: TGTGCCAGCAGCTCGGGACTAGCCTACAATGAGCAGTTCTTC. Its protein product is CASSSGLAYNEQFF.

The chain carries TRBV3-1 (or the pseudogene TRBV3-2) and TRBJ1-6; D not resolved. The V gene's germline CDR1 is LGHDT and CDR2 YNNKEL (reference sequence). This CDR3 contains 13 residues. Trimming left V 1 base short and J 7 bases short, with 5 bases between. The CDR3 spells CASSQARNSPLHF. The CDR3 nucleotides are TGTGCCAGCAGCCAAGCTAGGAATTCACCCCTCCACTTT.

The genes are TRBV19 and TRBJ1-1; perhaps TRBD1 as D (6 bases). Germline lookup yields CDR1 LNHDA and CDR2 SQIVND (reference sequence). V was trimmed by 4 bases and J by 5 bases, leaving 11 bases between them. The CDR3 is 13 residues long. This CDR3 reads CASSKQGRTEAFF. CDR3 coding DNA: TGTGCCAGTAGTAAACAGGGCAGAACTGAAGCTTTCTTT.

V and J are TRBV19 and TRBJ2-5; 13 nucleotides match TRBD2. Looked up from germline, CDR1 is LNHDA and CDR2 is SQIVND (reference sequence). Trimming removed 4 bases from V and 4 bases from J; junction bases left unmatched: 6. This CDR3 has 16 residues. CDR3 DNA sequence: TGTGCCAGTAGTACCCGGACTAGCGGGAGTCTAGAGACCCAGTACTTC. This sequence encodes CASSTRTSGSLETQYF.

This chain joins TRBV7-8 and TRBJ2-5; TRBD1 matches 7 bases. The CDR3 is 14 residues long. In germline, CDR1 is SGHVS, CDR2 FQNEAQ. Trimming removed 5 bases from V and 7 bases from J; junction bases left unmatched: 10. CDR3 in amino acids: CASSRGGQAGTQYF. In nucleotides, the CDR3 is TGTGCCAGCAGCCGAGGAGGACAGGCGGGGACCCAGTACTTC.

CDR3 sequence reads: CASRPAGTGSFGEQYF. For the CDR3, the DNA is TGTGCCAGCAGACCAGCCGGGACAGGGAGTTTTGGAGAGCAGTACTTC. The genes are TRBV28 and TRBJ2-7; 9 bases are a match to TRBD1. The V segment lost 6 bases and the J segment 7 bases; nucleotides outside the gene matches: 16. This CDR3 has 16 amino acids. CDR1 is MDHEN, CDR2 SYDVKM, per germline. Complete variable domain (other parts from reference TRBV28 and TRBJ2-7): DVKVTQSSRYLVKRTGEKVFLECVQDMDHENMFWYRQDPGLGLRLIYFSYDVKMKEKGDIPEGYSVSREKKERFSLILESASTNQTSMYLCASRPAGTGSFGEQYFGPGTRLTVT.

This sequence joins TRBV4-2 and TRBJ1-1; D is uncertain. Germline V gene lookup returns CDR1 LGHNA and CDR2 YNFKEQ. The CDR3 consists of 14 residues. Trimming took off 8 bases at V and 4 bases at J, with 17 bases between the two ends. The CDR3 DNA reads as TGTGCCAGCGGTTACAGAGCTTTGGGCACTGAAGCTTTCTTT. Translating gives CASGYRALGTEAFF.

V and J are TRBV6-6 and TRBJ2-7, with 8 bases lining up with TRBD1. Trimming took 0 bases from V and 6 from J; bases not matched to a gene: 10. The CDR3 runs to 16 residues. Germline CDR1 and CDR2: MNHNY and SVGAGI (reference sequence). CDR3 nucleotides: TGTGCCAGCAGTTACTCCAACCCAGGACAGGGTTCCGAGCAGTACTTC. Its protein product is CASSYSNPGQGSEQYF.